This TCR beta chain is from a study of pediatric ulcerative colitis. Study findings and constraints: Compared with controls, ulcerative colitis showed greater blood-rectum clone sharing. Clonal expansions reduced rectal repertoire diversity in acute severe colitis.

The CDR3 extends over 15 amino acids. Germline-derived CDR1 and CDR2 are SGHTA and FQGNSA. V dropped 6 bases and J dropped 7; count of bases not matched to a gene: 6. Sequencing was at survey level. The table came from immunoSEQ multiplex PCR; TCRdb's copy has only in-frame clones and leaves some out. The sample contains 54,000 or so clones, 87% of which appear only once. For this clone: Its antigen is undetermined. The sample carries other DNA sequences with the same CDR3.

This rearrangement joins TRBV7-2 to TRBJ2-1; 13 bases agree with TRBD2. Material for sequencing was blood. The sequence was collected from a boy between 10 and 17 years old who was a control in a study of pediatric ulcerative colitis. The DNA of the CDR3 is TGTGCCAGCAGTCAAGGACTAGCGGGGGTTAATGAGCAGTTCTTC. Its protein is CASSQGLAGVNEQFF. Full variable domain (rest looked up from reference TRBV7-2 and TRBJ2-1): GAGVSQSPSNKVTEKGKDVELRCDPISGHTALYWYRQSLGQGLEFLIYFQGNSAPDKSGLPSDRFSAERTGGSVSTLTIQRTQQEDSAVYLCASSQGLAGVNEQFFGPGTRLTVL.